Presented here are 30 T cell receptor beta chains from one specimen sequenced in a study of regulatory T cells in long-lasting Graves disease. Time point meaning: persistent/refractory GD, antithyroid drugs over 5 years with positive TRAb. The TCR library was prepared using RNA isolated from PBMCs. Researchers made TCR beta libraries by using iRepertoire HTBI primers and running Arm-PCR on CDR3 regions. MiXCR, applied by TCRdb to the multiplex PCR reads, yields one record per CDR3 protein. This table holds 450,000 or so distinct CDR3 sequences, about 22% found once. The specimen was peripheral blood mononuclear cells (PBMCs), collected when the disease was refractory, from a patient treated with antithyroid drugs. The source is a female donor with Graves disease.

Only a few counts were recorded for this clonotype. The rearrangement joins TRBV19 to TRBJ2-7; TRBD1 matches 7 bases. Germline CDR1 is LNHDA and CDR2 is SQIVND (reference sequence). The CDR3 consists of 16 residues. V was pared by 0 bases and J by 4 bases, with 9 bases of the junction left unmatched. DNA of the CDR3: TGTGCCAGTAGTATAGACACAGGGGCAAGTCTATACGAGCAGTACTTC. Translation: CASSIDTGASLYEQYF.

This clonotype has just a few counts. The chain recombines TRBV19 with TRBJ2-2; a weak D match, TRBD1 (6 bases). This CDR3 comprises 14 residues. Trimming stripped 5 bases from V and 1 base from J, with 8 bases between. CDR1 and CDR2 (germline): LNHDA, SQIVND (reference sequence). The CDR3 reads CASSQGRNTGELFF. CDR3 sequence (DNA): TGTGCCAGTAGTCAGGGGAGGAACACCGGGGAGCTGTTTTTT.

This clonotype was picked up many times. This chain links TRBV28 with TRBJ2-7; TRBD1 aligns across 11 bases. Germline V gene sequence: CDR1 MDHEN, CDR2 SYDVKM. This CDR3 contains 14 residues. Trimming took 6 bases from V and 3 from J; bases not matched to a gene: 4. CDR3 region: CASSRTGGDYEQYF. For the CDR3, the DNA is TGTGCCAGCAGCCGGACAGGGGGCGACTACGAGCAGTACTTC.

This clonotype was found a few times. The V gene is TRBV6-4, the J gene TRBJ1-4; D unclear. CDR1 is MRHNA, CDR2 SNTAGT, per germline. Trimming cost V 3 bases and J 8 bases, with 7 bases left between them. The CDR3 runs to 12 residues. The CDR3, as DNA: TGTGCCAGCAGTGAACGAGGAGAAAAACTGTTTTTT. Translation gives CASSERGEKLFF.

This clonotype was counted a few times. This sequence joins TRBV5-1 and TRBJ1-1; no clear D gene. This CDR3 comprises 14 residues. Trimming removed 1 base from V and 3 bases from J, with 10 bases in between. Looked up from germline, CDR1 is SGHRS and CDR2 is YFSETQ. The CDR3 sequence is CASSLNLEHTEAFF. The CDR3 DNA reads TGCGCCAGCAGCTTGAACTTGGAACACACTGAAGCTTTCTTT. The full variable domain, its missing parts supplied by reference TRBV5-1 and TRBJ1-1, is KAGVTQTPRYLIKTRGQQVTLSCSPISGHRSVSWYQQTPGQGLQFLFEYFSETQRNKGNFPGRFSGRQFSNSRSEMNVSTLELGDSALYLCASSLNLEHTEAFFGQGTRLTVV.

This clonotype came up many times. V is TRBV24-1 and J is TRBJ1-1, with D maybe TRBD1 (6 bases). Germline values: CDR1 KGHDR, CDR2 SFDVKD. The CDR3 is 13 amino acids. Trimming pared 7 bases from V and 1 base from J, leaving 9 bases between. CDR3 bases: TGTGCCACCAGGCTGACAGGGAACACTGAAGCTTTCTTT. Translated: CATRLTGNTEAFF.

This clonotype has more than one count but fewer than ten. This chain links TRBV30 with TRBJ1-4; D is perhaps TRBD1 (5 bases). CDR1 GTSNPN and CDR2 SVGIG come from the germline V gene (reference sequence). CDR3 length: 14 amino acids. V dropped 5 bases and J dropped 8 bases, with 18 bases sitting between them. CDR3 bases: TGTGCCTGGGATAGTAAGGGGCAAGGAGAAAAACTGTTTTTT. Translation gives CAWDSKGQGEKLFF.

This clonotype occurred many times. The V gene is TRBV10-3, the J gene TRBJ2-7, with TRBD1 identical over 9 bases. The CDR3 is 17 residues long. Germline CDR1 is ENHRY and CDR2 is SYGVKD. The ends lost 6 bases at V and 2 bases at J; junction bases unmatched: 14. The CDR3 region is CAISAPTGTGSTYEQYF. DNA of the CDR3: TGTGCCATCAGCGCTCCCACCGGGACAGGGTCTACCTACGAGCAGTACTTC.

V usage is TRBV9 and J usage is TRBJ2-2; 8 bases align to TRBD2. Germline CDR1 and CDR2: SGDLS and YYNGEE. V was clipped by 0 bases and J by 5 bases; unmatched bases: 6. The CDR3 loop spans 16 amino acids. CDR3 sequence: CASSVESGRGTGELFF. The CDR3 nucleotides read TGTGCCAGCAGCGTAGAGTCCGGGAGGGGGACCGGGGAGCTGTTTTTT. Full variable domain (rest looked up from reference TRBV9 and TRBJ2-2): DSGVTQTPKHLITATGQRVTLRCSPRSGDLSVYWYQQSLDQGLQFLIQYYNGEERAKGNILERFSAQQFPDLHSELNLSSLELGDSALYFCASSVESGRGTGELFFGEGSRLTVL.

This clonotype was seen only a few times. The chain is built from TRBV29-1 and TRBJ1-2; D uncertain. Germline loops: CDR1 SQVTM, CDR2 ANQGSEA. V was cut by 5 bases and J by 3 bases, with 13 bases left in between. CDR3 size: 13 residues. The DNA for the CDR3 is TGCAGCGTTTACGACCAGGTGGACTATGGCTACACCTTC. Translating it yields CSVYDQVDYGYTF.

A few counts support this clonotype. V is TRBV5-1 and J is TRBJ2-2, with 9 positions matching TRBD2. This CDR3 is 16 amino acids long. The junction had 8 bases not matched to a gene; V was cut back by 4 bases and J by 4 bases. In germline, CDR1 is SGHRS, CDR2 YFSETQ. CDR3 residues: CASSPPRGGATGELFF. The CDR3 DNA is TGCGCCAGCAGCCCCCCTCGCGGGGGGGCCACCGGGGAGCTGTTTTTT.

This clonotype was counted only a few times. The rearrangement links TRBV10-3 to TRBJ2-1; the match to TRBD2 covers 10 bases. V shed 9 bases and J 1 base; nucleotides not matched to a gene: 3. The germline CDR1 and CDR2 sequences are ENHRY and SYGVKD. CDR3 length equals 14 residues. The DNA for the CDR3 is TGTGCCATAGCAGCGGGAGGGTCCTACAATGAGCAGTTCTTC. It yields the protein CAIAAGGSYNEQFF.

This clonotype occurred once. The chain has TRBV20-1 and TRBJ2-7; tentatively, D is TRBD2 (6 bases). This CDR3 comprises 14 residues. Germline-derived CDR1 and CDR2 are DFQATT and SNEGSKA (reference sequence). V lost 5 bases to trimming and J lost 4 bases, with 18 bases between them. The CDR3 is CSARLEGLGYEQYF. Written as DNA, the CDR3 is TGCAGTGCTCGACTGGAGGGTTTGGGGTACGAGCAGTACTTC.

The chain recombines TRBV6-9 with TRBJ2-1, with TRBD2 as a possible D gene (6 bases). The V and J ends lost 3 bases and 2 bases respectively, with 14 bases between them. The CDR3 contains 16 residues. Germline V gene sequence: CDR1 MNHGY, CDR2 SVAAGI. For the CDR3, the DNA is TGTGCCAGCAGTTACACGGGGCGGGGCCCCTACAATGAGCAGTTCTTC. Its protein product is CASSYTGRGPYNEQFF.

This clonotype has a count of ten or more. The chain combines TRBV2 with TRBJ1-5; D is unclear. V lost 4 bases to trimming and J lost 6 bases, with 10 bases between them. Per germline, CDR1 SNHLY and CDR2 FYNNEI. CDR3 length: 13 residues. The CDR3 region has the DNA TGTGCCAGCAGTGCGCAGGACGCTCAGCCCCAGCATTTT. Protein product: CASSAQDAQPQHF.

This chain links TRBV6-4 with TRBJ2-4; possible D gene TRBD1, 6 bases. Trimming took off 0 bases at V and 8 bases at J, with 11 bases between the two ends. The CDR3 runs 14 residues. Germline values: CDR1 MRHNA, CDR2 SNTAGT. The CDR3 spells CASSDSYREDIQYF. CDR3 nucleotides: TGTGCCAGCAGTGACTCGTACAGGGAAGACATTCAGTACTTC.

The chain uses TRBV19 and TRBJ1-1, with D unresolved. This CDR3 spans 12 amino acids. Trimming left V 5 bases short and J 7 bases short, with 11 bases between. Germline CDR1 LNHDA, CDR2 SQIVND (reference sequence). Written as DNA, the CDR3 is TGTGCCAGTAGTCCACCCCCCGGTGAAGCTTTCTTT. This sequence encodes CASSPPPGEAFF.

This clonotype has a handful of counts. The rearrangement uses TRBV29-1 and TRBJ2-5; D is unresolved. The CDR3 sequence is 12 residues long. CDR1 and CDR2 (germline): SQVTM, ANQGSEA. The V end was cut by 5 bases, the J end by 5 bases, with 12 bases between. The CDR3 DNA reads TGCAGCGTTCGGCAAGGGATGGAGACCCAGTACTTC. This gives the protein CSVRQGMETQYF.

This clonotype has just a few counts. The rearrangement uses TRBV19 and TRBJ1-1, with 8 bases fitting TRBD1. Germline values: CDR1 LNHDA, CDR2 SQIVND (reference sequence). The CDR3 is made up of 13 amino acids. The ends lost 4 bases at V and 6 bases at J; junction bases unmatched: 4. The CDR3 DNA sequence: TGTGCCAGTAGTACCTTACAGGGGGCTGAAGCTTTCTTT. Its protein product is CASSTLQGAEAFF. The variable domain in full, completed from reference TRBV19 and TRBJ1-1, reads DGGITQSPKYLFRKEGQNVTLSCEQNLNHDAMYWYRQDPGQGLRLIYYSQIVNDFQKGDIAEGYSVSREKKESFPLTVTSAQKNPTAFYLCASSTLQGAEAFFGQGTRLTVV.

In this sample, this clonotype turned up many times. The chain employs TRBV12-3 or TRBV12-4 and TRBJ1-5, with D perhaps matching TRBD1 (5 bases). The CDR3 has 17 amino acids. The ends were cut back, 1 base at V and 3 bases at J, with 16 bases in the middle. The CDR3 coding sequence is TGTGCCAGCAGTTTAGTTCTTGGGGCAGGGAACAATCAGCCCCAGCATTTT. It encodes CASSLVLGAGNNQPQHF.

V gene TRBV7-9 combines with J gene TRBJ1-2; the match to TRBD1 covers 9 bases. The CDR3 has 16 residues. J lost 6 bases, V lost 1 base, and 9 bases had no gene match. The germline CDR1 and CDR2 sequences are SEHNR and FQNEAQ (reference sequence). As DNA, the CDR3 is TGTGCCAGCAGCTTAGGTACCGGACAGGGGCATAATGGCTACACCTTC. Residues: CASSLGTGQGHNGYTF.

This clonotype was detected ten times or more. The chain is built from TRBV2 and TRBJ2-5; 11 positions agree with TRBD2. V dropped 8 bases and J dropped 6; count of bases not matched to a gene: 11. This CDR3 contains 15 residues. Germline CDR1 and CDR2: SNHLY and FYNNEI. This CDR3 reads CASLLAGGQRKTQYF. CDR3 nucleotides: TGTGCCAGCCTTCTAGCGGGGGGCCAGAGGAAGACCCAGTACTTC.

This sequence joins TRBV20-1 and TRBJ1-2; unclear D gene. The germline gives CDR1 DFQATT, CDR2 SNEGSKA (reference sequence). The CDR3 totals 11 residues. Trimming removed 7 bases from V and 8 bases from J, with 14 bases in between. CDR3 in amino acids: CSVRGEEGYTF. CDR3 nucleotides: TGCAGTGTACGGGGTGAGGAGGGCTACACCTTC.

Concerning this clonotype itself: One junction end does not reproduce the germline sequence, and a read error may be involved. For the CDR3, the DNA is TGTACCAGCAGCCCCCCGGGTAGCGGGAGGACCCGCGAGCAGTACTTC. This sequence encodes CTSSPPGSGRTREQYF. The chain has TRBV6-1 and TRBJ2-7; TRBD2 matches 10 bases. CDR3 length equals 16 residues. Germline V lookup: CDR1 MNHNS, CDR2 SASEGT.

As for this clonotype: This likely traces to a read error, being one base from a far larger clone. V is TRBV28 and J is TRBJ2-7, with D possibly being TRBD1 (6 bases). Germline lookup yields CDR1 MDHEN and CDR2 SYDVKM. The V and J ends lost 7 bases and 0 bases respectively, with 10 bases between them. The CDR3 covers 13 residues. The chain's CDR3 is CASNLQGSYEQYF. CDR3 in DNA: TGTGCCAGCAACCTACAGGGCTCCTACGAGCAGTACTTC.

This clonotype was observed a handful of times. The gene calls are TRBV10-3 and TRBJ1-2, with D uncertain. This CDR3 has 13 amino acids. In germline, CDR1 is ENHRY, CDR2 SYGVKD. The V gene lost 6 bases and the J gene lost 7 bases, with 15 bases spanning the gap. The CDR3: CAISSLSRGGYTF. CDR3 nucleotides: TGTGCCATCAGCTCCTTAAGTCGGGGTGGCTACACCTTC.

This clonotype was counted only a few times. The chain uses TRBV20-1 and TRBJ2-3; 14 positions agree with TRBD2. Germline CDR1 DFQATT, CDR2 SNEGSKA (reference sequence). V lost 6 bases and J lost 1; bases outside the gene matches: 6. There are 16 residues in the CDR3. The CDR3 is CSAATSGGGGTDTQYF. The CDR3 bases are TGCAGTGCCGCGACTAGCGGGGGGGGAGGCACAGATACGCAGTATTTT.

Comment on this clonotype: A much larger clone lies a single base off, so this may be a read error. This chain joins TRBV11-2 and TRBJ2-4, with D perhaps matching TRBD2 (5 bases). The germline CDR1 and CDR2 sequences are SGHAT and FQNNGV. V lost 5 bases and J 3 bases, leaving 11 bases between the germline ends. The CDR3 has 14 residues. CDR3 nucleotides: TGTGCCAGCAGCCAATTACTAGTCAAAAACATTCAGTACTTC. This translates into CASSQLLVKNIQYF.

This clonotype was counted a single time. A read error may explain this, as a much larger clone is one base away. The rearrangement joins TRBV28 to TRBJ1-1; D is ambiguous. Germline CDR1 MDHEN, CDR2 SYDVKM. The germline V and J ends were trimmed by 1 base and 3 bases, with 12 bases remaining between them. The CDR3 extends over 15 amino acids. CDR3 in DNA: TGTGCCAGCAGTTTATTCACCTGGGGTGACACTGAAGCTTTCTTT. Its translation: CASSLFTWGDTEAFF.

This clonotype was seen at least ten times. This sequence joins TRBV28 and TRBJ1-5; 7 nucleotides match TRBD1. V lost 4 bases to trimming and J lost 6 bases; unmatched junction nucleotides: 3. Germline CDR1 reads MDHEN; CDR2 reads SYDVKM. The CDR3 is 13 residues long. The DNA of the CDR3 is TGTGCCAGCAGTTACAGGGGAGTTCAGCCCCAGCATTTT. Translating it yields CASSYRGVQPQHF.